This T cell receptor beta chain was obtained from a study of identical twins. Findings of the study overall: Twin-shared out-of-frame alpha sequences were enriched for low generation probability. Memory repertoires lacked the insertion deficit that abundant cord blood beta clonotypes showed. Zero-insertion results could be subject to partial confounding by invariant MAIT and iNKT cells.

TCRdb re-called the 5' RACE reads with MiXCR, one entry per CDR3 protein. The sample consists of around 100,000 distinct CDR3 sequences, 5.5% to 7% of them appearing once. Healthy Caucasians provided all donations. This clonotype was recorded many times. The target antigen is unknown. V shed 0 bases, J shed 5 bases, and the junction held 2 bases outside the gene matches. This CDR3 is built from 14 residues. Germline-derived CDR1 and CDR2 are MNHEY and SVGAGI. Sequenced material: memory T cells sorted from blood. The sequence was collected from a woman aged 50 to 60 in good health. The chain employs TRBV6-5 and TRBJ1-1, with 8 bases lining up with TRBD1. For the CDR3, the DNA is TGTGCCAGCAGTTACTCCCAGGGGGCGACTGAAGCTTTCTTT. It codes for CASSYSQGATEAFF.